Presented here are 23 T cell receptor beta chains from one specimen sequenced in a study of T cells after yellow fever vaccination. MiXCR, run by TCRdb on the 5' RACE reads, gives a single entry per CDR3 protein. The sample shows over 45,000 distinct CDR3 sequences, roughly 6.9% of them seen only once. Source: CD8+ T cells sorted from PBMCs, taken on the day of the first yellow fever vaccination. The receptors were sampled from a man younger than 35 who received the YFV17D yellow fever vaccine.

This clonotype was counted ten times or more. V and J are TRBV13 and TRBJ2-3; TRBD2 matches 10 bases. The CDR3 is made up of 16 amino acids. Losses at the gene ends were 0 bases for V and 1 base for J; bases not matched to a gene: 1. Per germline, CDR1 PRHDT and CDR2 FYEKMQ (reference sequence). The CDR3 DNA is TGTGCCAGCAGCTTAGGCCTAGCGGGGGGCACAGATACGCAGTATTTT. Residues: CASSLGLAGGTDTQYF.

This clonotype showed up many times. V is TRBV5-1 and J is TRBJ1-4; perhaps TRBD1 as D (5 bases). This CDR3 is 15 amino acids long. Germline CDR1 SGHRS, CDR2 YFSETQ. Trimming took 4 bases from V and 5 from J, leaving 15 bases between them. The CDR3, as DNA: TGCGCCAGCAGCCTACGGGGCCTACCGAATGAAAAACTGTTTTTT. It encodes CASSLRGLPNEKLFF.

This clonotype was counted ten times or more. V gene TRBV19 combines with J gene TRBJ1-1; the D is unclear. From germline, CDR1 is LNHDA and CDR2 SQIVND (reference sequence). The ends were cut back, 3 bases at V and 4 bases at J, with 15 bases in the middle. The CDR3 is 15 amino acids. The CDR3, as DNA: TGTGCCAGTAGTATTTCGCAGTGGATAAGCACTGAAGCTTTCTTT. Translated: CASSISQWISTEAFF.

This clonotype has ten or more counts. The rearrangement links TRBV6-2 or TRBV6-3 to TRBJ2-2; D assignment may be TRBD1 or TRBD2 (5 bases each). Germline CDR1 reads MNHEY; CDR2 reads SVGEGT. V was pared by 4 bases and J by 5 bases, with 5 bases between. The CDR3 consists of 12 residues. In nucleotides, the CDR3 is TGTGCCAGCAGTTGGGGGACCGGGGAGCTGTTTTTT. Protein product: CASSWGTGELFF.

The chain joins TRBV6-1 to TRBJ2-4; weak D call: TRBD1 (6 bases). V was shortened by 7 bases and J by 7 bases, with 17 bases between the two germline ends. The CDR3 spans 14 residues. CDR1 and CDR2 (germline): MNHNS, SASEGT. The DNA for the CDR3 is TGTGCCAGCACCCCTGGCAGGGGCGGTAACATTCAGTACTTC. Its translation is CASTPGRGGNIQYF.

The chain combines TRBV4-1 with TRBJ2-5, with 9 bases aligning to TRBD2. The CDR3 sequence is 15 residues long. The V segment lost 4 bases and the J segment 7 bases; nucleotides outside the gene matches: 10. The germline V gene encodes CDR1 MGHRA and CDR2 YSYEKL. The CDR3 loop is CASSPPGQRGATQYF. For the CDR3, the DNA is TGCGCCAGCAGCCCACCGGGACAGCGGGGGGCGACCCAGTACTTC.

This clonotype was observed at least ten times. CDR3 coding DNA: TGCGCCAGCGGTGTCGGTGAGCAGTTCTTC. Protein: CASGVGEQFF. The V gene is TRBV5-1, the J gene TRBJ2-1; D is undetermined. The CDR3 spans 10 residues. Looked up from germline, CDR1 is SGHRS and CDR2 is YFSETQ. Trimming removed 7 bases at V and 9 bases at J, with 8 bases between.

The chain joins TRBV12-3 or TRBV12-4 to TRBJ1-4; 10 positions match TRBD1. V gave up 4 bases and J gave up 7 bases; unmatched junction bases: 9. The CDR3 sequence is 16 residues long. CDR3 in DNA: TGTGCCAGCAGTTCCGCCGGGACAGGGGTGGGTGAAAAACTGTTTTTT. Its protein is CASSSAGTGVGEKLFF.

This clonotype was recorded at least ten times. This chain uses TRBV14 with TRBJ2-3; D is possibly TRBD1 (5 bases). Germline V gives CDR1 SGHDN, CDR2 FVKESK. V gave up 4 bases and J gave up 4 bases, with 12 bases separating them. The length of the CDR3 is 14 residues. The CDR3: CASSPKGKPDTQYF. The DNA of the CDR3 is TGTGCCAGCAGCCCCAAGGGGAAGCCAGATACGCAGTATTTT. Full variable domain (remainder filled in from reference TRBV14 and TRBJ2-3): EAGVTQFPSHSVIEKGQTVTLRCDPISGHDNLYWYRRVMGKEIKFLLHFVKESKQDESGMPNNRFLAERTGGTYSTLKVQPAELEDSGVYFCASSPKGKPDTQYFGPGTRLTVL.

The chain uses TRBV7-3 and TRBJ2-2, with D hard to call. Germline V lookup: CDR1 SGHTA, CDR2 FQGTGA. Trimming left V 2 bases short and J 8 bases short, with 12 bases between. The CDR3 consists of 14 residues. CDR3 bases: TGTGCCAGCAGCTTACTGGCTGCAGGTGGGGAGCTGTTTTTT. It codes for CASSLLAAGGELFF.

This clonotype showed up many times. The chain links TRBV7-9 to TRBJ2-7; tentative D call: TRBD1 (6 bases). V was pared by 5 bases and J by 1 base, with 9 bases between. The CDR3 loop spans 13 amino acids. Germline V lookup: CDR1 SEHNR, CDR2 FQNEAQ (reference sequence). CDR3 bases: TGTGCCAGCAGCATTACAGGGTCCTACGAGCAGTACGTC. This encodes CASSITGSYEQYV.

This clonotype came up a few times. This rearrangement joins TRBV7-9 to TRBJ1-1; D possibly corresponds to TRBD1 (5 bases). Germline CDR1 reads SEHNR; CDR2 reads FQNEAQ (reference sequence). The CDR3 spans 15 residues. The V gene lost 5 bases and the J gene lost 0 bases, with 13 bases spanning the gap. CDR3 DNA sequence: TGTGCCAGCAGCCCGACGGGACGGTTGAACACTGAAGCTTTCTTT. This encodes CASSPTGRLNTEAFF.

The chain uses TRBV27 and TRBJ2-3; the D gene is possibly TRBD2 (6 bases). V lost 4 bases to trimming and J lost 0 bases, with 17 bases between them. This CDR3 contains 17 residues. The germline V gene has CDR1 MNHEY and CDR2 SMNVEV (reference sequence). The CDR3 protein is CASSSYDSGTSTDTQYF. The CDR3 bases are TGTGCCAGCAGTTCATATGACTCCGGGACTAGCACAGATACGCAGTATTTT.

This clonotype was recorded many times. The chain combines TRBV4-3 with TRBJ2-3, with 8 bases fitting TRBD2. The V gene's germline CDR1 is LGHNA and CDR2 YSLEER. The V segment lost 1 base and the J segment 5 bases; nucleotides outside the gene matches: 11. This CDR3 has 17 residues. DNA of the CDR3: TGCGCCAGCAGCCAAGCGACGGGGGGGATTGAAGGAGATACGCAGTATTTT. Translated, it gives CASSQATGGIEGDTQYF.

The V and J genes are TRBV7-2 and TRBJ2-7; 7 bases are shared with TRBD1. Germline assignment: CDR1 SGHTA and CDR2 FQGNSA. V gave up 4 bases and J gave up 5 bases; unmatched junction bases: 5. The CDR3 length is 13 residues. In DNA form, the CDR3 reads TGTGCCAGCAGCTATTCAGGGGGTAACGAGCAGTACGTC. It is translated as CASSYSGGNEQYV.

This clonotype was recorded a few times. This chain joins TRBV11-2 and TRBJ2-6; D possibly corresponds to TRBD2 (5 bases). Trimming shortened V by 4 bases and J by 4 bases, and 11 bases separated the two germline ends. Per the germline V gene, CDR1 is SGHAT and CDR2 is FQNNGV. The CDR3 sequence is 15 residues long. The CDR3 DNA is TGTGCCAGCAGCTCCCCCGGGGTCGGGGCCAACGTCCTGACTTTC. Translating it yields CASSSPGVGANVLTF.

This clonotype was detected only a few times. The chain combines TRBV7-9 with TRBJ2-7; D uncertain. The CDR3 consists of 15 residues. In germline, CDR1 is SEHNR, CDR2 FQNEAQ (reference sequence). The V gene lost 3 bases and the J gene lost 4 bases, with 16 bases spanning the gap. This CDR3 is CASSFALSSTYEQYF. The DNA of the CDR3 is TGTGCCAGCAGCTTCGCCCTGAGCAGCACTTACGAGCAGTACTTC.

V gene TRBV12-3 or TRBV12-4 combines with J gene TRBJ2-7; no clear D gene. The V gene lost 8 bases and the J gene lost 8 bases, with 16 bases spanning the gap. The CDR3 is 12 residues long. The chain's CDR3 is CASGDPRNKQYF. As DNA, the CDR3 is TGTGCCAGCGGGGATCCCAGAAACAAGCAGTACTTC.

This chain uses TRBV7-7 with TRBJ2-2; D might be TRBD1 or TRBD2, each matching 6 bases. The CDR3 loop spans 16 amino acids. V lost 5 bases to trimming and J lost 0 bases, with 13 bases between them. Germline lookup yields CDR1 SSHAT and CDR2 FNYEAQ (reference sequence). The CDR3 protein is CASSGEGGSNTGELFF. As DNA, the CDR3 is TGTGCCAGCAGCGGAGAGGGGGGCTCGAACACCGGGGAGCTGTTTTTT.

This clonotype appeared many times. CDR3 residues: CASGGGEQETQYF. CDR3 nucleotides: TGTGCCAGCGGCGGGGGGGAGCAAGAGACCCAGTACTTC. The chain joins TRBV6-2 or TRBV6-3 to TRBJ2-5; 9 positions match TRBD2. Germline lookup yields CDR1 MNHEY and CDR2 SVGEGT. The CDR3 length is 13 residues. Trimming took 8 bases from V and 2 from J; bases not matched to a gene: 3.

The V gene is TRBV21-1, the J gene TRBJ1-5. TRBV21-1 is a listed pseudogene. The CDR3 spans 17 residues. The CDR3 loop reads CASSNMESAYSNQPQHF. The CDR3 coding sequence is TGTGCCAGCAGCAATATGGAGTCGGCATATAGCAATCAGCCCCAGCATTTT.

This clonotype has ten or more counts. This chain joins TRBV6-1 and TRBJ2-3, with TRBD1 as a possible D gene (5 bases). The CDR3 covers 14 residues. V lost 4 bases to trimming and J lost 6 bases, with 14 bases between them. Germline-derived CDR1 and CDR2 are MNHNS and SASEGT. This chain's CDR3 is CASSASVGADTQYF. The DNA of the CDR3 is TGTGCCAGCAGTGCATCGGTTGGGGCGGATACGCAGTATTTT.

This clonotype has a count of ten or more. V gene TRBV4-2 combines with J gene TRBJ2-3, with TRBD1 matching over 9 bases. The V segment lost 5 bases and the J segment 3 bases; nucleotides outside the gene matches: 6. CDR1 is LGHNA and CDR2 is YNFKEQ in the germline V gene. The CDR3 is 15 residues long. For the CDR3, the DNA is TGTGCCAGCAGCAAGCCGGACAGGGGAACAGATACGCAGTATTTT. Amino acid sequence: CASSKPDRGTDTQYF.